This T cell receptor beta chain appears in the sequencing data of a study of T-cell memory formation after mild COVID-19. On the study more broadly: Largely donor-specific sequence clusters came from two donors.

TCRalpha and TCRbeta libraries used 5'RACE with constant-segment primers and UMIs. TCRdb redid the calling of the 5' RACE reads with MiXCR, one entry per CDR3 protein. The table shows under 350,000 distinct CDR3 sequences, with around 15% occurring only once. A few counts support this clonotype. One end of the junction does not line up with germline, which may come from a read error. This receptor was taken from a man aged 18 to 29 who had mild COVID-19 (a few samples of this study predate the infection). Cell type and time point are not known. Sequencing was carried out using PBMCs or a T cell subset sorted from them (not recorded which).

The CDR3 protein is CASLPGYLNTEAFF. For the CDR3, the DNA is TGTGCCAGCTTACCAGGGTACTTGAACACTGAAGCTTTCTTT. The chain has TRBV18 and TRBJ1-1; the D gene is possibly TRBD1 (5 bases). This CDR3 region has 14 residues. Per germline, CDR1 KGHSH and CDR2 LQKENI.